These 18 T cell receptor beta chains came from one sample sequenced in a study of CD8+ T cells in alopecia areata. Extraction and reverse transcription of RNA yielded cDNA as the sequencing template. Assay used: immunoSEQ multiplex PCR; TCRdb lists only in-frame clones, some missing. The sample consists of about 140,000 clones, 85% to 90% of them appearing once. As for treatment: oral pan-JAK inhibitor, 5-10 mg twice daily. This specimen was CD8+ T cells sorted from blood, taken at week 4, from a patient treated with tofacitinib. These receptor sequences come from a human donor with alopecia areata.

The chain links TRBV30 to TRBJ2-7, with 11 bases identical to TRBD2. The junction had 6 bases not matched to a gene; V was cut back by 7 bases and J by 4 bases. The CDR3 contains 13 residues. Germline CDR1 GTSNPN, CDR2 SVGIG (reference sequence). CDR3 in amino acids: CAYLTSGKYEQYF. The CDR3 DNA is TGTGCCTACCTGACTAGCGGGAAGTACGAGCAGTACTTC.

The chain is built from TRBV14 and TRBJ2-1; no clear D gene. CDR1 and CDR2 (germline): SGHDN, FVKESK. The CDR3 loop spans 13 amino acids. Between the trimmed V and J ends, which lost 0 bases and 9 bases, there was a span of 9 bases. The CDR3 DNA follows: TGTGCCAGCAGCCAAGAACCCGGCCCTGAGCAGTTCTTC. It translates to CASSQEPGPEQFF.

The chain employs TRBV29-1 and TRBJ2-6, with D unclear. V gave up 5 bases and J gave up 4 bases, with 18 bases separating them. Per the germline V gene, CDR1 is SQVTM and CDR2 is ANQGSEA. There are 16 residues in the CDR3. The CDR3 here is CSVTYKRDDGANVLTF. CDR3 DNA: TGCAGCGTTACCTACAAACGAGACGACGGGGCCAACGTCCTGACTTTC.

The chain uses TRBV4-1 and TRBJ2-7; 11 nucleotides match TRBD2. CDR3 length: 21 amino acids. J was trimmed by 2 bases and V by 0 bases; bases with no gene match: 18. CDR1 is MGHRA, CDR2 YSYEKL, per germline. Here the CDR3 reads CASSQETTLTWTSGFTYEQYF. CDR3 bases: TGCGCCAGCAGCCAAGAGACTACACTAACTTGGACTAGCGGGTTTACCTACGAGCAGTACTTC.

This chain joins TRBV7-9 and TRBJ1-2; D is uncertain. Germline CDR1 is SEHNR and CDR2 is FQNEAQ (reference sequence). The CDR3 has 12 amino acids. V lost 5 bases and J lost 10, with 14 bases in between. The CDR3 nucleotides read TGTGCCAGCAGCGCCAATTGGAGAGACTACACCTTC. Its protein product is CASSANWRDYTF.

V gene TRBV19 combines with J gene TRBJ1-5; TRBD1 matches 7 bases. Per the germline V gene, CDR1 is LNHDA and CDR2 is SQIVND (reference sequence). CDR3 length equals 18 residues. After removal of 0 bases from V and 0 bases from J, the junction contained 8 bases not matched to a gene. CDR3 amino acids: CASSIDGQDYYSNQPQHF. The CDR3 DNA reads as TGTGCCAGTAGTATAGATGGACAGGACTATTATAGCAATCAGCCCCAGCATTTT.

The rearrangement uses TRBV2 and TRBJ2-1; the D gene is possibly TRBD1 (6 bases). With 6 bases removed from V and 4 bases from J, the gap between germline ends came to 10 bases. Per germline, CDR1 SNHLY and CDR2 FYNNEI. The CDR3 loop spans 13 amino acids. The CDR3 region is CASSLDSYNEQFF. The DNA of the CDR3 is TGTGCCAGCAGCTTGGACAGTTACAATGAGCAGTTCTTC.

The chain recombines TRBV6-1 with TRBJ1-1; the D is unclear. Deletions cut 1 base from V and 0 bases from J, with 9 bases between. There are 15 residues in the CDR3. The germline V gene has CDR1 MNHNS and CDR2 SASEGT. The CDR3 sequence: CASSEEIVMNTEAFF. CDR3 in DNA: TGTGCCAGCAGTGAAGAGATAGTCATGAACACTGAAGCTTTCTTT.

This chain's CDR3 is CASSASGLNTEAFF. The CDR3 DNA reads as TGTGCCAGCAGTGCATCAGGTTTGAACACTGAAGCTTTCTTT. This chain connects TRBV2 to TRBJ1-1; no clear D gene. The germline V gene encodes CDR1 SNHLY and CDR2 FYNNEI. V was trimmed by 4 bases and J by 0 bases, leaving 9 bases between them. The CDR3 consists of 14 residues.

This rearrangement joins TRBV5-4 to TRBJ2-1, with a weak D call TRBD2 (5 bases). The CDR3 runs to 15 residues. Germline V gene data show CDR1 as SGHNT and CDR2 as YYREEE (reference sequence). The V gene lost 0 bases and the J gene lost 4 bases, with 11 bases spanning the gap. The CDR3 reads CASSLVGGGYNEQFF. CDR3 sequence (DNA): TGTGCCAGCAGCTTGGTCGGAGGTGGATACAATGAGCAGTTCTTC.

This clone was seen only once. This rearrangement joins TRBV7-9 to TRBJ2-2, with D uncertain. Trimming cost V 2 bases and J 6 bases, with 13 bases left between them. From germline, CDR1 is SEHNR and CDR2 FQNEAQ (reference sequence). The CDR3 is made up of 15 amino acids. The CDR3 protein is CASSLRFMGAGELFF. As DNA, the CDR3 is TGTGCCAGCAGCTTAAGGTTTATGGGCGCCGGGGAGCTGTTTTTT. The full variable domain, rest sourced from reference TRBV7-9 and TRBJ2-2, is DTGVSQNPRHKITKRGQNVTFRCDPISEHNRLYWYRQTLGQGPEFLTYFQNEAQLEKSRLLSDRFSAERPKGSFSTLEIQRTEQGDSAMYLCASSLRFMGAGELFFGEGSRLTVL.

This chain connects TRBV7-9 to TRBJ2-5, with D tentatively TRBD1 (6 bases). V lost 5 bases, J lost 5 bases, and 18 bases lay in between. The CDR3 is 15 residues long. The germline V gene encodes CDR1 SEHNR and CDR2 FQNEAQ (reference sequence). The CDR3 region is CASSPGHGGEETQYF. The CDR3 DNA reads TGTGCCAGCAGCCCGGGACACGGTGGCGAGGAGACCCAGTACTTC.

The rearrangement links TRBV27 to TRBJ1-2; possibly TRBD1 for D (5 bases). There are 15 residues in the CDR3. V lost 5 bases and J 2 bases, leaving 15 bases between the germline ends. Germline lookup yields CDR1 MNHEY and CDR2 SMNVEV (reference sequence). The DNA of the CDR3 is TGTGCCAGCAGTACGTCTAAGGGGAGAAACTATGGCTACACCTTC. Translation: CASSTSKGRNYGYTF.

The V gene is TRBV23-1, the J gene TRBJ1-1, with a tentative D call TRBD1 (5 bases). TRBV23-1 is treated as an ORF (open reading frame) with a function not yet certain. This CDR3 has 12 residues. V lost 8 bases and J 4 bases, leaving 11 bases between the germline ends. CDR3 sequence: CASPRGFTEAFF. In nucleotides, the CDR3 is TGCGCCAGCCCGAGGGGATTCACTGAAGCTTTCTTT.

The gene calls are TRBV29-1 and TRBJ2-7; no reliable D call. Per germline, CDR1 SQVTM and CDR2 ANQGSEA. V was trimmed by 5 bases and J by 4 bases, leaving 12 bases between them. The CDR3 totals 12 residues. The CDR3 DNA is TGCAGCGTTACCGAGGACGGTTACGAGCAGTACTTC. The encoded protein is CSVTEDGYEQYF.

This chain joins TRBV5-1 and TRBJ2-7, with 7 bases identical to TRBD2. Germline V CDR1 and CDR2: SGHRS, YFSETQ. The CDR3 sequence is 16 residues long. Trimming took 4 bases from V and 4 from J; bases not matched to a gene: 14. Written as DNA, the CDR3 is TGCGCCAGCAGCCCCGACTTCCCTAGCGGAGTTTACGAGCAGTACTTC. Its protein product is CASSPDFPSGVYEQYF.

The CDR3 protein is CASSGAGLNTQYF. CDR3 coding DNA: TGTGCCAGCAGCGGCGCCGGGTTAAATACGCAGTATTTT. This rearrangement joins TRBV9 to TRBJ2-3; no definite D call. Germline V gene sequence: CDR1 SGDLS, CDR2 YYNGEE. Between the trimmed V and J ends, which lost 3 bases and 7 bases, there was a span of 12 bases. The length of the CDR3 is 13 residues.

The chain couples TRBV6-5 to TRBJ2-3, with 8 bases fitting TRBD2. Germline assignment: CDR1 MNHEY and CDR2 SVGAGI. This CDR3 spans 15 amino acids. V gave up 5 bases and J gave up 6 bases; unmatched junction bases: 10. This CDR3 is CASSGFGGGLDTQYF. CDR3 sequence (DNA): TGTGCCAGCAGTGGATTCGGCGGGGGGCTGGATACGCAGTATTTT.